The 30 T cell receptor beta chains in this list originate from one sample, sequenced in a study of blood T cells in healthy people across ages. Using a J-beta primer mix together with a sample-barcoded 5' primer, a second PCR was run for roughly 6 to 12 cycles. TCRdb re-called the 5' RACE reads through MiXCR, storing one row per CDR3 protein. In the table there are hundreds of thousands of distinct CDR3 sequences, 25% to 30% of which are singletons. Source material: blood. Receptors were obtained from a woman over 75 in good health.

This clonotype was seen many times. This sequence joins TRBV7-2 and TRBJ2-5; possible D gene TRBD2, 5 bases. The CDR3 is 14 residues long. Trimming shortened V by 5 bases and J by 1 base, and 11 bases separated the two germline ends. CDR1 and CDR2 from the germline V gene are SGHTA and FQGNSA. CDR3 in amino acids: CASSPRGLQETQYF. In nucleotides, the CDR3 is TGTGCCAGCAGCCCTCGCGGGCTCCAAGAGACCCAGTACTTC.

The chain couples TRBV19 to TRBJ2-5; perhaps TRBD2 as D (5 bases). Germline CDR1 is LNHDA and CDR2 is SQIVND (reference sequence). V lost 5 bases to trimming and J lost 4 bases, with 14 bases between them. This CDR3 is 14 amino acids long. The DNA of the CDR3 is TGTGCCAGTAGTCTCCGACTACGTGGAGAGACCCAGTACTTC. Its translation is CASSLRLRGETQYF.

This chain connects TRBV3-1 to TRBJ1-1; TRBD1 is a possible D gene (5 bases). Germline values: CDR1 LGHDT, CDR2 YNNKEL (reference sequence). V was pared by 4 bases and J by 7 bases, with 16 bases between. This CDR3 has 14 amino acids. The CDR3 DNA reads TGTGCCAGCAGCCCGATAGGGGTAGTCGTTGAAGCTTTCTTT. Translating it yields CASSPIGVVVEAFF.

The chain links TRBV28 to TRBJ1-5; TRBD1 matches at 9 bases. The CDR3 spans 16 residues. CDR1 MDHEN and CDR2 SYDVKM come from the germline V gene. Trimming took 3 bases from V and 1 from J; bases not matched to a gene: 4. The CDR3 protein is CASSLKQGASNQPQHF. CDR3 nucleotides: TGTGCCAGCAGTTTGAAACAGGGGGCGAGCAATCAGCCCCAGCATTTT. The entire variable domain, with the rest obtained from reference TRBV28 and TRBJ1-5, is as follows: DVKVTQSSRYLVKRTGEKVFLECVQDMDHENMFWYRQDPGLGLRLIYFSYDVKMKEKGDIPEGYSVSREKKERFSLILESASTNQTSMYLCASSLKQGASNQPQHFGDGTRLSIL.

This clonotype was counted ten times or more. The chain employs TRBV5-6 and TRBJ1-4; D gene uncertain. The CDR3 totals 14 residues. The germline V and J ends were trimmed by 1 base and 8 bases, with 12 bases remaining between them. Germline CDR1 SGHDT, CDR2 YYEEEE. The CDR3 here is CASSLKTDGEKLFF. CDR3 DNA: TGTGCCAGCAGCTTGAAGACGGACGGCGAAAAACTGTTTTTT. The complete variable domain, with remaining parts taken from reference TRBV5-6 and TRBJ1-4, reads DAGVTQSPTHLIKTRGQQVTLRCSPKSGHDTVSWYQQALGQGPQFIFQYYEEEERQRGNFPDRFSGHQFPNYSSELNVNALLLGDSALYLCASSLKTDGEKLFFGSGTQLSVL.

For this clonotype: A much larger clone lies a single base off, so this may be a read error. This chain links TRBV24-1 with TRBJ1-1; D is perhaps TRBD1 (6 bases). V was trimmed by 2 bases and J by 4 bases, leaving 13 bases between them. The CDR3 is 15 amino acids. The germline gives CDR1 KGHDR, CDR2 SFDVKD. The CDR3: CATSDWLGGGTEAFF. The CDR3, as DNA: TGTGCCACCAGTGATTGGCTGGGAGGGGGCACTGAAGCTTTCTTT.

The chain couples TRBV24-1 to TRBJ2-6; tentative D call: TRBD1 (6 bases). The CDR3 runs to 12 residues. Trimming removed 12 bases from V and 13 bases from J, with 18 bases in between. Germline lookup yields CDR1 KGHDR and CDR2 SFDVKD. CDR3 sequence reads: CAPTGTPYVLTF. The CDR3 region has the DNA TGTGCCCCTACCGGGACACCTTATGTCCTGACTTTC.

With respect to this clonotype: A much larger clonotype is one base distant, so this may be a read error. DNA of the CDR3: TGCAGCGTTGTATTGGGTTGGGCTCGCGGGCCTGAAGCTTTCTTT. As protein: CSVVLGWARGPEAFF. The rearrangement joins TRBV29-1 to TRBJ1-1; D gene unclear. Germline lookup yields CDR1 SQVTM and CDR2 ANQGSEA. The CDR3 is 15 residues long. The V end lost 4 bases, the J end lost 6 bases, and 21 bases lay between the germline ends. Variable domain in full (rest from reference TRBV29-1 and TRBJ1-1): SAVISQKPSRDICQRGTSLTIQCQVDSQVTMMFWYRQQPGQSLTLIATANQGSEATYESGFVIDKFPISRPNLTFSTLTVSNMSPEDSSIYLCSVVLGWARGPEAFFGQGTRLTVV.

This sequence joins TRBV4-2 and TRBJ1-2; 10 bases map to TRBD1. Germline CDR1 reads LGHNA; CDR2 reads YNFKEQ. The CDR3 is 15 residues long. The ends lost 1 base at V and 3 bases at J; junction bases unmatched: 2. This CDR3 is CASSQGQGADYGYTF. CDR3 nucleotide sequence: TGTGCCAGCAGCCAAGGACAGGGGGCTGACTATGGCTACACCTTC.

This clonotype was picked up many times. CDR3 nucleotides: TGTGCCAGCAGCCCGACGATTTTACAAGAGACCCAGTACTTC. Protein: CASSPTILQETQYF. This chain uses TRBV7-2 with TRBJ2-5, with D uncertain. The CDR3 runs 14 residues. From germline, CDR1 is SGHTA and CDR2 FQGNSA. V shed 5 bases and J shed 2 bases, with 12 bases lying between them.

This clonotype occurred many times. The rearrangement joins TRBV7-3 to TRBJ1-6, with no clear D. Germline CDR1 SGHTA, CDR2 FQGTGA. The CDR3 is 14 residues long. The V end was cut by 2 bases, the J end by 9 bases, with 11 bases between. The CDR3 spells CASSLYAGGSPLHF. The CDR3 nucleotides read TGTGCCAGCAGCTTATATGCGGGAGGTTCACCCCTCCACTTT. The whole variable domain, remainder taken from reference TRBV7-3 and TRBJ1-6, is GAGVSQTPSNKVTEKGKYVELRCDPISGHTALYWYRQSLGQGPEFLIYFQGTGAADDSGLPNDRFFAVRPEGSVSTLKIQRTERGDSAVYLCASSLYAGGSPLHFGNGTRLTVT.

This chain connects TRBV18 to TRBJ2-3; 8 bases match TRBD2. CDR1 and CDR2 from the germline V gene are KGHSH and LQKENI. The length of the CDR3 is 16 residues. V lost 2 bases, J lost 2 bases, and 6 bases stayed unmatched. The DNA for the CDR3 is TGTGCCAGCTCACCAAGGATGCGGGGGGACACAGATACGCAGTATTTT. Translated: CASSPRMRGDTDTQYF.

This clonotype was counted at least ten times. This CDR3 reads CSAGFRLAGEQFF. In DNA form, the CDR3 reads TGCAGTGCTGGGTTTCGGCTAGCGGGGGAGCAGTTCTTC. The rearrangement joins TRBV20-1 to TRBJ2-1, with 9 bases matching TRBD2. The CDR3 loop spans 13 amino acids. CDR1 and CDR2 from the germline V gene are DFQATT and SNEGSKA (reference sequence). The V gene end was trimmed by 5 bases and the J gene end by 10 bases; junction bases not matched to a gene: 9.

For this clonotype: This may stem from a read error, because a much larger clone lies one nucleotide away. This sequence joins TRBV7-9 and TRBJ2-7, with 7 bases identical to TRBD1. Germline V CDR1 and CDR2: SEHNR, FQNEAQ (reference sequence). The CDR3 runs to 15 residues. The V segment lost 3 bases and the J segment 2 bases; nucleotides outside the gene matches: 7. Here the CDR3 DNA reads TGTGCCAGCAGCTTCTTAGGACAGGTCGCCTACGAGCAGTACTTC. It codes for CASSFLGQVAYEQYF.

Comment on this clonotype: This may come from a read error, since a much larger clone is one base off. The J gene is TRBJ2-3, the V gene TRBV5-1, with D uncertain. The CDR3 has 11 amino acids. V gave up 5 bases and J gave up 10 bases, with 11 bases separating them. CDR1 SGHRS and CDR2 YFSETQ come from the germline V gene. This CDR3 is CASRFEDAQYF. CDR3 sequence (DNA): TGCGCCAGCAGGTTCGAGGATGCGCAGTATTTT.

The rearrangement links TRBV27 to TRBJ1-2; a possible D gene is TRBD1 (5 bases). Germline CDR1 MNHEY, CDR2 SMNVEV (reference sequence). Trimming pared 6 bases from V and 7 bases from J, leaving 18 bases between. This CDR3 contains 14 residues. The CDR3 DNA follows: TGTGCCAGCAGCTCAATTCAGGGTACTAGTGGCTACACCTTC. The encoded protein is CASSSIQGTSGYTF.

This chain joins TRBV28 and TRBJ2-1, with no clear D. Germline V gene lookup returns CDR1 MDHEN and CDR2 SYDVKM. Trimming left V 7 bases short and J 6 bases short, with 19 bases between. The CDR3 has 15 amino acids. CDR3 DNA: TGTGCCAGCAACCCCGCCGCCGACTTCCGCAATGAGCAGTTCTTC. The encoded protein is CASNPAADFRNEQFF.

This clonotype occurred a few times. The chain employs TRBV4-2 and TRBJ2-3, with D possibly being TRBD1 or TRBD2 (6 bases each). CDR1 LGHNA and CDR2 YNFKEQ come from the germline V gene. V gave up 4 bases and J gave up 6 bases, with 20 bases separating them. CDR3 length equals 16 residues. In nucleotides, the CDR3 is TGTGCCAGCAGCCGCGAGCCGGGGGCGAAATCGGATACGCAGTATTTT. This encodes CASSREPGAKSDTQYF.

As for this clonotype: This may be a read error: a much more frequent sequence differs by one nucleotide. The CDR3 does not close with the conserved phenylalanine or tryptophan, likely indicating a read error. The chain combines TRBV12-3 or TRBV12-4 with TRBJ1-2, with TRBD1 identical over 7 bases. With 4 bases clipped from V and 4 bases from J, the junction kept 3 bases outside the gene matches. This CDR3 contains 13 residues. CDR3 DNA: TGTGCCAGCAGTTACAGGGGACTCTATGGCTACACCTGC. Encoded protein: CASSYRGLYGYTC.

This clonotype was detected many times. The V and J genes are TRBV7-2 and TRBJ1-2; D is unclear. The V and J ends lost 0 bases and 6 bases respectively, with 11 bases between them. The V gene's germline CDR1 is SGHTA and CDR2 FQGNSA. The CDR3 loop spans 14 amino acids. This chain's CDR3 is CASSLAGRSNGYTF. CDR3 sequence (DNA): TGTGCCAGCAGCTTAGCGGGCAGGAGCAATGGCTACACCTTC.

Concerning this clonotype itself: A much larger clone lies one base from this, so it may be a read error. The CDR3 reads CASSSGGVGLNEQFF. In nucleotides, the CDR3 is TGTGCCAGCAGCTCGGGGGGGGTAGGTTTGAATGAGCAGTTCTTC. The chain uses TRBV5-6 and TRBJ2-1, with 8 bases lining up with TRBD2. This CDR3 has 15 residues. Per germline, CDR1 SGHDT and CDR2 YYEEEE. J gave up 7 bases and V 3 bases, and 9 bases lay outside the gene matches.

The J gene is TRBJ1-2, the V gene TRBV30; 8 bases are a match to TRBD1. Looked up from germline, CDR1 is GTSNPN and CDR2 is SVGIG (reference sequence). V trimming: 2 bases; J trimming: 1 base; junction bases outside the gene matches: 3. This CDR3 is 14 amino acids long. CDR3 region: CAWSRTGNNYGYTF. CDR3 DNA: TGTGCCTGGAGTCGGACAGGGAATAACTATGGCTACACCTTC.

This clonotype was seen at least ten times. The chain is built from TRBV20-1 and TRBJ2-5; TRBD1 matches 7 bases. The V and J ends lost 0 bases and 2 bases, in that order; junction bases with no gene match: 6. In germline, CDR1 is DFQATT, CDR2 SNEGSKA (reference sequence). The CDR3 consists of 15 residues. The CDR3 bases are TGCAGTGCTAGAGATCTCGCGACAGGGCAAGAGACCCAGTACTTC. Translating gives CSARDLATGQETQYF.

The chain uses TRBV6-2 or TRBV6-3 and TRBJ1-1, with D unclear. V lost 4 bases to trimming and J lost 6 bases, with 15 bases between them. CDR3 size: 14 residues. The germline V gene has CDR1 MNHEY and CDR2 SVGEGT. CDR3 nucleotide sequence: TGTGCCAGCAGTTCAGTGGAGGAGGTGGCTGAAGCTTTCTTT. Translating gives CASSSVEEVAEAFF.

The chain combines TRBV20-1 with TRBJ2-5; 7 bases align to TRBD2. After removal of 0 bases from V and 4 bases from J, the junction contained 11 bases not matched to a gene. The CDR3 covers 16 residues. Looked up from germline, CDR1 is DFQATT and CDR2 is SNEGSKA (reference sequence). CDR3 coding DNA: TGCAGTGCTAGAGATCTCGGAGCGGGGCATCGAGAGACCCAGTACTTC. Encoded protein: CSARDLGAGHRETQYF.

This clonotype was observed many times. The chain couples TRBV21-1 to TRBJ2-7; TRBD2, the table's D call, was not compared with the DNA. TRBV21-1 is labeled a pseudogene. The CDR3 has 19 amino acids. The CDR3, as DNA: TGTGCCAGCAGCAAAGTGGTTTACTGGCGGGGGGAACGTACCTACGAGCAGTACTTC. Translating gives CASSKVVYWRGERTYEQYF.

There are many counts of this clonotype. The chain has TRBV30 and TRBJ2-7; D possibly matches TRBD1 or TRBD2 (6 bases each). The CDR3 runs to 14 residues. The germline V gene has CDR1 GTSNPN and CDR2 SVGIG (reference sequence). Trimming cost V 3 bases and J 3 bases, with 15 bases left between them. Here the CDR3 DNA reads TGTGCCTGGAGCCCCATGGGGGGCAACTACGAGCAGTACTTC. Translation gives CAWSPMGGNYEQYF.

This clonotype has ten or more counts. J is TRBJ2-7 and V is TRBV20-1; no reliable D call. V was cut by 6 bases and J by 6 bases, with 15 bases left in between. From germline, CDR1 is DFQATT and CDR2 SNEGSKA (reference sequence). CDR3 length: 12 amino acids. The CDR3 bases are TGCAGTGCCTTCTTGGACGGGTTCGAGCAGTACTTC. Translated: CSAFLDGFEQYF.

In its sample, this clonotype was seen many times. V usage is TRBV12-3 or TRBV12-4 and J usage is TRBJ1-1, with a weak D call TRBD1 (5 bases). The CDR3 is made up of 15 amino acids. Trimming pared 2 bases from V and 1 base from J, leaving 11 bases between. CDR3 nucleotides: TGTGCCAGCAGTTTATTGTCCCAGGGGAACACTGAAGCTTTCTTT. It codes for CASSLLSQGNTEAFF.

This sequence joins TRBV12-3 or TRBV12-4 and TRBJ2-3; TRBD2 agrees at 11 bases. CDR3 size: 15 residues. The V gene end was trimmed by 3 bases and the J gene end by 13 bases; junction bases not matched to a gene: 12. The CDR3 DNA reads as TGTGCCAGCAGTTTGGATAGCGGGGGGGCAGATGTGGAGTATTTT. Its translation: CASSLDSGGADVEYF.